What follows are 25 T cell receptor beta chains derived from one specimen sequenced in a study of blood T cell repertoires in COVID-19 (dated by TCRdb to the early 2020s). Receptor amplification or capture employed the immunoSEQ multiplex PCR assay. Entries here come from immuneACCESS through TCRdb and include only in-frame sequences with V and J called. Some clones fail to appear in such tables; in the studies checked, an unresolved V gene covers under half of the shortfall, and the cause of the remainder is unknown. Counted in this sample were fewer than 300,000 clones; over 75% of them appeared once. The ten biggest clones cover about an eighth of the sample. Sequencing was done on a sample of peripheral blood. The receptor source for this set is a human donor in a cohort sampled during active COVID-19.

The rearrangement joins TRBV5-8 to TRBJ1-1; 8 bases are a match to TRBD1. With 0 bases clipped from V and 1 base from J, the junction kept 5 bases outside the gene matches. Germline V gene lookup returns CDR1 SGHTS and CDR2 YDEGEE. The CDR3 runs 16 residues. This CDR3 is CASSLVFGQGNTEAFF. The CDR3 nucleotides are TGTGCCAGCAGCTTGGTTTTTGGACAGGGGAACACTGAAGCTTTCTTT.

The chain is built from TRBV28 and TRBJ2-7; 8 bases are a match to TRBD1. Germline CDR1 is MDHEN and CDR2 is SYDVKM. The CDR3 totals 14 residues. V gave up 6 bases and J gave up 4 bases; unmatched junction bases: 8. The CDR3 coding sequence is TGTGCCAGCAGCAGGCAGGGGGCTAAGTACGAGCAGTACTTC. Its protein is CASSRQGAKYEQYF.

V is TRBV6-5 and J is TRBJ2-5; the match to TRBD2 covers 10 bases. This CDR3 is built from 14 residues. The germline V gene encodes CDR1 MNHEY and CDR2 SVGAGI. J lost 7 bases, V lost 5 bases, and 7 bases had no gene match. CDR3 in amino acids: CASSQREGRRTQYF. The CDR3 nucleotides read TGTGCCAGCAGTCAGCGGGAGGGCCGGAGGACCCAGTACTTC.

V is TRBV4-1 and J is TRBJ2-1; a weak D match, TRBD2 (5 bases). The germline V and J ends were trimmed by 3 bases and 7 bases, with 19 bases remaining between them. This CDR3 contains 16 residues. CDR1 MGHRA and CDR2 YSYEKL come from the germline V gene. CDR3 nucleotide sequence: TGCGCCAGCAGCCATGGCAGCGGAGCCAAAGGGAATGAGCAGTTCTTC. Protein: CASSHGSGAKGNEQFF.

The V call is TRBV28, the J call TRBJ2-2, with D perhaps matching TRBD2 (6 bases). V shed 5 bases and J shed 5 bases, with 18 bases lying between them. The CDR3 loop spans 16 amino acids. CDR1 and CDR2 from the germline V gene are MDHEN and SYDVKM. CDR3: CASSPPGGTATGELFF. The CDR3 DNA is TGTGCCAGCAGTCCCCCAGGCGGGACCGCAACCGGGGAGCTGTTTTTT.

This sequence joins TRBV6-1 and TRBJ1-1; a possible D gene is TRBD1 (5 bases). The CDR3 length is 17 residues. V was pared by 2 bases and J by 3 bases, with 19 bases between. CDR1 MNHNS and CDR2 SASEGT come from the germline V gene. CDR3 sequence reads: CASSEQAFGGGHTEAFF. CDR3 sequence (DNA): TGTGCCAGCAGTGAACAGGCCTTCGGGGGGGGACACACTGAAGCTTTCTTT.

This chain joins TRBV6-1 and TRBJ2-7; 7 bases are shared with TRBD2. Germline V gene sequence: CDR1 MNHNS, CDR2 SASEGT. The V gene end was trimmed by 3 bases and the J gene end by 2 bases; junction bases not matched to a gene: 7. The CDR3 runs to 15 residues. For the CDR3, the DNA is TGTGCCAGCAGTGATCCCGGGAGGCTCGCCTACGAGCAGTACTTC. Amino acids: CASSDPGRLAYEQYF.

V usage is TRBV18 and J usage is TRBJ2-2; no clear D. CDR1 is KGHSH, CDR2 LQKENI, per germline. There are 13 residues in the CDR3. Trimming shortened V by 2 bases and J by 5 bases, and 6 bases separated the two germline ends. The CDR3 DNA reads TGTGCCAGCTCACCAGTCTTTACCGGGGAGCTGTTTTTT. This translates into CASSPVFTGELFF. Complete variable domain (other parts from reference TRBV18 and TRBJ2-2): NAGVMQNPRHLVRRRGQEARLRCSPMKGHSHVYWYRQLPEEGLKFMVYLQKENIIDESGMPKERFSAEFPKEGPSILRIQQVVRGDSAAYFCASSPVFTGELFFGEGSRLTVL.

In DNA form, the CDR3 reads TGTGCCAGCTCAACGACCGGGACAGGGGATGGCTACACCTTC. It specifies CASSTTGTGDGYTF. The chain couples TRBV18 to TRBJ1-2; 10 bases match TRBD1. In germline, CDR1 is KGHSH, CDR2 LQKENI. After removal of 5 bases from V and 6 bases from J, the junction contained 6 bases not matched to a gene. The CDR3 is 14 amino acids.

This chain connects TRBV29-1 to TRBJ2-3; D gene unclear. Germline V gene data show CDR1 as SQVTM and CDR2 as ANQGSEA. This CDR3 region has 14 residues. Trimming removed 2 bases from V and 0 bases from J, with 9 bases in between. The CDR3 region is CSVEFLTSTDTQYF. The CDR3 DNA reads TGCAGCGTTGAATTCCTAACTAGCACAGATACGCAGTATTTT.

The chain recombines TRBV29-1 with TRBJ1-1; D gene unclear. Germline V gene data show CDR1 as SQVTM and CDR2 as ANQGSEA. V was clipped by 4 bases and J by 4 bases, with 16 bases between them. This CDR3 region has 14 residues. The CDR3 region has the DNA TGCAGCGTTGCCGGCGGCCCCATCGGCACTGAAGCTTTCTTT. Translating it yields CSVAGGPIGTEAFF.

The count of this clone is one. V gene TRBV6-5 combines with J gene TRBJ1-2; a possible D gene is TRBD1 (5 bases). The CDR3 sequence is 14 residues long. The V gene's germline CDR1 is MNHEY and CDR2 SVGAGI. Trimming removed 6 bases from V and 5 bases from J, with 16 bases in between. CDR3 amino acids: CASSPPRARYGYTF. CDR3 in DNA: TGTGCCAGCAGCCCGCCCAGGGCACGGTATGGCTACACCTTC.

The V gene is TRBV7-3, the J gene TRBJ1-1, with D perhaps matching TRBD1 (6 bases). Trimming took off 5 bases at V and 4 bases at J, with 14 bases between the two ends. Germline loops: CDR1 SGHTA, CDR2 FQGTGA. The CDR3 spans 14 residues. The CDR3 loop is CASSAAGEGTEAFF. The CDR3 nucleotides are TGTGCCAGCAGCGCGGCAGGGGAAGGCACTGAAGCTTTCTTT.

The chain is built from TRBV6-1 and TRBJ1-2; unclear D gene. Germline V CDR1 and CDR2: MNHNS, SASEGT. The CDR3 runs to 14 residues. Between the trimmed V and J ends, which lost 2 bases and 8 bases, there was a span of 15 bases. This CDR3 reads CASSEFLRTGGYTF. In DNA form, the CDR3 reads TGTGCCAGCAGTGAATTCCTCAGGACGGGAGGCTACACCTTC.

The chain is built from TRBV28 and TRBJ2-4, with D perhaps matching TRBD1 (6 bases). The length of the CDR3 is 14 residues. Germline CDR1 and CDR2: MDHEN and SYDVKM. The V end lost 5 bases, the J end lost 4 bases, and 12 bases lay between the germline ends. Written as DNA, the CDR3 is TGTGCCAGCAGTAGTGGACAGATTAAAAACATTCAGTACTTC. It encodes CASSSGQIKNIQYF.

The genes are TRBV7-2 and TRBJ2-1; possibly TRBD2 for D (6 bases). V gave up 3 bases and J gave up 3 bases, with 9 bases separating them. The CDR3 sequence is 14 residues long. Germline loops: CDR1 SGHTA, CDR2 FQGNSA. CDR3 sequence: CASSLASDYNEQFF. The DNA for the CDR3 is TGTGCCAGCAGCTTGGCTAGCGACTACAATGAGCAGTTCTTC.

This chain links TRBV11-1 with TRBJ1-5; 10 nucleotides line up with TRBD1. This CDR3 comprises 13 residues. From germline, CDR1 is SGHAT and CDR2 FQDESV (reference sequence). With 3 bases clipped from V and 7 bases from J, the junction kept 0 bases outside the gene matches. CDR3: CASSLDRGQPQHF. The CDR3 bases are TGTGCCAGCAGCTTGGACAGGGGGCAGCCCCAGCATTTT. Using reference TRBV11-1 and TRBJ1-5 for the parts outside the CDR3, the full variable domain is EAEVAQSPRYKITEKSQAVAFWCDPISGHATLYWYRQILGQGPELLVQFQDESVVDDSQLPKDRFSAERLKGVDSTLKIQPAELGDSAMYLCASSLDRGQPQHFGDGTRLSIL.

The rearrangement links TRBV28 to TRBJ1-2, with a weak D call TRBD1 (5 bases). CDR1 MDHEN and CDR2 SYDVKM come from the germline V gene. This CDR3 has 13 residues. V lost 6 bases and J 8 bases, leaving 16 bases between the germline ends. CDR3: CASRDRDLVGYTF. Here the CDR3 DNA reads TGTGCCAGCAGGGACCGGGACTTGGTCGGCTACACCTTC.

J is TRBJ2-3 and V is TRBV27; 7 bases line up with TRBD2. The V gene end was trimmed by 5 bases and the J gene end by 8 bases; junction bases not matched to a gene: 7. This CDR3 region has 13 residues. Per germline, CDR1 MNHEY and CDR2 SMNVEV (reference sequence). This chain's CDR3 is CASSTGTMITQYF. In DNA, the CDR3 is TGTGCCAGCAGTACCGGGACTATGATTACGCAGTATTTT.

The V gene is TRBV28, the J gene TRBJ2-7; D remains ambiguous. CDR3 size: 14 residues. CDR1 is MDHEN and CDR2 is SYDVKM in the germline V gene. The V end was cut by 8 bases, the J end by 0 bases, with 14 bases between. In DNA, the CDR3 is TGTGCCAGCCGCCGCGCGGATAGCTCCTACGAGCAGTACTTC. Translating it yields CASRRADSSYEQYF.

This clone was recorded once. V and J are TRBV24-1 and TRBJ2-1; TRBD2 aligns across 15 bases. With 5 bases clipped from V and 5 bases from J, the junction kept 6 bases outside the gene matches. The CDR3 covers 17 residues. Germline CDR1 is KGHDR and CDR2 is SFDVKD. The CDR3: CATSASRTSGRDNEQFF. The CDR3 nucleotides are TGTGCCACCAGTGCGTCACGGACTAGCGGGAGGGACAATGAGCAGTTCTTC.

The V and J genes are TRBV6-4 and TRBJ2-2, with no clear D. The CDR3 has 14 amino acids. V shed 4 bases and J shed 7 bases, with 13 bases lying between them. CDR1 is MRHNA, CDR2 SNTAGT, per germline. The CDR3 protein is CASSGTLTVGELFF. DNA for the CDR3: TGTGCCAGCAGTGGAACTCTTACGGTCGGGGAGCTGTTTTTT.

V and J are TRBV29-1 and TRBJ2-7; maybe TRBD2 (6 bases). This CDR3 contains 12 residues. The V gene's germline CDR1 is SQVTM and CDR2 ANQGSEA. V gave up 8 bases and J gave up 6 bases, with 17 bases separating them. This CDR3 reads CSYFGGGGEQYF. Here the CDR3 DNA reads TGCAGCTATTTCGGGGGTGGAGGCGAGCAGTACTTC.

V usage is TRBV5-4 and J usage is TRBJ2-3, with 11 bases that match TRBD2. Germline V CDR1 and CDR2: SGHNT, YYREEE (reference sequence). CDR3 length: 17 residues. V lost 0 bases, J lost 3 bases, and 6 bases stayed unmatched. CDR3 region: CASSLGSSGRRTDTQYF. The CDR3 DNA reads as TGTGCCAGCAGCTTGGGTTCTAGCGGGAGGAGAACAGATACGCAGTATTTT.

This clone was seen a single time. DNA for the CDR3: TGTGCCAGCAGCCCTAACAGGGTTGAGCAGTACTTC. Encoded protein: CASSPNRVEQYF. The chain employs TRBV27 and TRBJ2-7, with D possibly being TRBD1 (6 bases). The germline V and J ends were trimmed by 6 bases and 7 bases, with 13 bases remaining between them. The V gene's germline CDR1 is MNHEY and CDR2 SMNVEV (reference sequence). The CDR3 has 12 amino acids.